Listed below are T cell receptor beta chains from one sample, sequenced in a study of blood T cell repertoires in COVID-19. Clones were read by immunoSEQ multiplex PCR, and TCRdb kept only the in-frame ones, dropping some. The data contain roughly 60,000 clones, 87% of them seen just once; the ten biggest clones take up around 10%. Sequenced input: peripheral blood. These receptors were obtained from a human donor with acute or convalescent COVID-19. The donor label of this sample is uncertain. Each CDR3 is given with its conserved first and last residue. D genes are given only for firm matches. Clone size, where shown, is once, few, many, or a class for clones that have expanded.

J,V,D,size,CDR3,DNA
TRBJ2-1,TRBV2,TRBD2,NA,CASSVFSGVYNEQFF,TGTGCCAGCAGTGTCTTTAGCGGGGTTTACAATGAGCAGTTCTTC
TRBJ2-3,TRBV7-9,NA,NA,CASSWATDTQYF,TGTGCCAGCAGCTGGGCCACAGATACGCAGTATTTT
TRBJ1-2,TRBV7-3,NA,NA,CASSLAPQDGGGYTF,TGTGCCAGCAGCTTAGCTCCGCAAGATGGAGGCGGCTACACCTTC
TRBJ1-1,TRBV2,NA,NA,CASSDVSGREAFF,TGTGCCAGCAGTGATGTTTCAGGGCGTGAAGCTTTCTTT
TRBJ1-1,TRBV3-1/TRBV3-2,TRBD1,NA,CASSPGQELQAFF,TGTGCCAGCAGCCCCGGACAGGAACTTCAAGCTTTCTTT
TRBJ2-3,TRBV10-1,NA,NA,CASSAGRQGEYF,TGCGCCAGCAGTGCGGGCCGGCAAGGGGAGTATTTT
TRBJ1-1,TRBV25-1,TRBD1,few,CASSDPGTGFEAFF,TGTGCCAGCAGTGACCCCGGGACAGGTTTTGAAGCTTTCTTT
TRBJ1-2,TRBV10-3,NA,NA,CAARGGFNLENYGYTF,TGTGCCGCGCGTGGGGGGTTTAACCTCGAGAACTATGGCTACACCTTC
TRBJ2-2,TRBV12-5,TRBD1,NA,CASGFPGGVTGELFF,TGTGCTAGTGGTTTTCCAGGGGGCGTCACCGGGGAGCTGTTTTTT
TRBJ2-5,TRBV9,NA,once,CASSYRTAQETQYF,TGTGCCAGCAGCTACCGGACAGCGCAAGAGACCCAGTACTTC
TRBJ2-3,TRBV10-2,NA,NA,CASSEGRSTDTQYF,TGCGCCAGCAGTGAGGGCAGATCCACAGATACGCAGTATTTT
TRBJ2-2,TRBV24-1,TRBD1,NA,CATSDRTGVAGELFF,TGTGCCACCAGTGACCGGACAGGGGTCGCCGGGGAGCTGTTTTTT
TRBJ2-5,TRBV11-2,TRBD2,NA,CASSLTSGSGETQYF,TGTGCCAGCAGCTTAACTAGCGGGAGCGGAGAGACCCAGTACTTC
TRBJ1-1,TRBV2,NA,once,CAGNRVPNTEAFF,TGTGCCGGAAACAGGGTGCCGAACACTGAAGCTTTCTTT
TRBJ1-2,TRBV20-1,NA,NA,CSAIRGKGYTF,TGCAGTGCTATAAGGGGGAAGGGCTACACCTTC
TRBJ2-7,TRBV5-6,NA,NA,CASSARGGNYEQYF,TGTGCCAGCAGCGCCCGAGGTGGAAACTACGAGCAGTACTTC
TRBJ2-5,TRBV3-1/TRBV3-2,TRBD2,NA,CASSQGTSGETQYF,TGTGCCAGCAGCCAAGGGACTAGCGGGGAGACCCAGTACTTC
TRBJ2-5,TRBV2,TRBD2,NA,CASKRTSGTETQYF,TGTGCCAGTAAAAGGACTAGCGGGACAGAGACCCAGTACTTC
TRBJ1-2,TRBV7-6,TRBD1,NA,CASSPGGQGYYGYTF,TGTGCCAGCAGCCCCGGGGGACAGGGGTACTATGGCTACACCTTC
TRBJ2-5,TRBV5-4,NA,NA,CASSLEPDSKETQYF,TGTGCCAGCAGCTTGGAACCGGACAGCAAAGAGACCCAGTACTTC
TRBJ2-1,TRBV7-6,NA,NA,CASSLAPRRDEQFF,TGTGCCAGCAGCTTAGCGCCTCGGAGGGATGAGCAGTTCTTC
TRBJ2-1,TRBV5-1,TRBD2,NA,CASRLGTSGSVEQFF,TGCGCCAGCAGACTAGGGACTAGCGGGAGTGTTGAGCAGTTCTTC
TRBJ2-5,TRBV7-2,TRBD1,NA,CASSLAGQGQETQYF,TGTGCCAGCAGCTTAGCGGGACAGGGTCAAGAGACCCAGTACTTC
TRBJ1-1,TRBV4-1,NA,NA,CASSQDRGGGTEAFF,TGCGCCAGCAGCCAAGATCGGGGGGGAGGAACTGAAGCTTTCTTT
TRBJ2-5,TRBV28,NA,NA,CASSSTRKAKTQYF,TGTGCCAGCAGTTCGACAAGGAAAGCCAAGACCCAGTACTTC
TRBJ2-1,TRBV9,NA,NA,CASSVVPKRSEDGDEQFF,TGTGCCAGCAGCGTAGTCCCCAAGAGAAGCGAAGACGGGGATGAGCAGTTCTTC
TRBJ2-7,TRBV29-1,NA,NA,CSAEQGEGYEQYF,TGCAGCGCCGAACAGGGCGAAGGCTACGAGCAGTACTTC
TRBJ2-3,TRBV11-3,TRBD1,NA,CASSLGTVTDTQYF,TGTGCCAGCAGCTTGGGGACAGTCACAGATACGCAGTATTTT
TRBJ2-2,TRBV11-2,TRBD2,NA,CASSPIAGGLGGELFF,TGTGCCAGCAGCCCCATAGCGGGGGGGCTTGGCGGGGAGCTGTTTTTT
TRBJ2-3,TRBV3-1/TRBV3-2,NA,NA,CASSQRQGWGGTDTQYF,TGTGCCAGCAGCCAAAGACAGGGTTGGGGGGGCACAGATACGCAGTATTTT
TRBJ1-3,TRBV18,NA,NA,CASSPPRPGGPSGNTIYF,TGTGCCAGCTCACCACCGCGTCCGGGGGGCCCCTCTGGAAACACCATATATTTT
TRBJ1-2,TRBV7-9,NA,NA,CASSLGEDGYTF,TGTGCCAGCAGCTTAGGAGAAGATGGCTACACCTTC
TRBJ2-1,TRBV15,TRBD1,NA,CATSRGRQGAPNEQFF,TGTGCCACCAGCAGAGGCCGGCAGGGGGCGCCGAATGAGCAGTTCTTC
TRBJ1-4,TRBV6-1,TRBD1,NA,CASSEVDRVEEKLFF,TGTGCCAGCAGTGAAGTGGACAGGGTTGAGGAAAAACTGTTTTTT
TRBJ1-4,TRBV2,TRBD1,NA,CASSDRTGGNEKLFF,TGTGCCAGCAGTGACCGGACAGGGGGTAATGAAAAACTGTTTTTT
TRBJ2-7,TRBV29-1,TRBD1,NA,CSATTGGEGEQYF,TGCAGCGCAACTACAGGGGGAGAGGGCGAGCAGTACTTC
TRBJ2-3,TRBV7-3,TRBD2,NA,CASSLRLGTRTDTQYF,TGTGCCAGCAGCTTAAGGCTGGGGACTAGAACAGATACGCAGTATTTT
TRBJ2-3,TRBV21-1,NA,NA,CASSKASDRDTDTQYF,TGTGCCAGCAGCAAAGCCTCGGATCGGGACACAGATACGCAGTATTTT
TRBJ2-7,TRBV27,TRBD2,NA,CASSLNPSGSSYEQYF,TGTGCCAGCAGTTTAAATCCTAGCGGGAGTTCCTACGAGCAGTACTTC
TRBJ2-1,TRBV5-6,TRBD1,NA,CASSFGQGARNEQFF,TGTGCCAGCAGCTTTGGGCAGGGGGCTAGGAATGAGCAGTTCTTC
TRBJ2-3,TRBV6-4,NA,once,CASSESGLGGDTQYF,TGTGCCAGCAGTGAATCGGGACTTGGCGGGGATACGCAGTATTTT
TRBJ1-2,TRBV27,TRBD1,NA,CASRTGGNYGYTF,TGTGCCAGCAGGACAGGGGGGAACTATGGCTACACCTTC
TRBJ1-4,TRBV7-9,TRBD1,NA,CASSSITGQGREKLFF,TGTGCCAGCAGCTCGATCACAGGACAGGGTAGGGAAAAACTGTTTTTT
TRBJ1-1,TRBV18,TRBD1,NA,CASSREQGASEAFF,TGTGCCAGCTCAAGAGAACAGGGGGCTTCTGAAGCTTTCTTT
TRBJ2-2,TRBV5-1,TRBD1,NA,CASSRQGQGATGELFF,TGCGCCAGCAGCCGTCAGGGACAGGGGGCGACCGGGGAGCTGTTTTTT
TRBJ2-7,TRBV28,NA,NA,CASSRTQMNYEQYF,TGTGCCAGCAGTCGAACCCAGATGAACTACGAGCAGTACTTC
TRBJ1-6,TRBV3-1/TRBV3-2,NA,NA,CASRLSSSPLHF,TGTGCCAGCAGGCTGTCTAGTTCACCCCTCCACTTT
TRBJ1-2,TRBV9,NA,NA,CASSVVFGNGYTF,TGTGCCAGCAGCGTAGTTTTCGGGAATGGCTACACCTTC
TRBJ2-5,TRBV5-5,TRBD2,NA,CASSFLAEETQYF,TGTGCCAGCAGCTTCCTAGCGGAAGAGACCCAGTACTTC
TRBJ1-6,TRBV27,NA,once,CASSSQNYNSPLHF,TGTGCCAGCAGTTCCCAGAACTATAATTCACCCCTCCACTTT
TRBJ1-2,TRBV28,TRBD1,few,CASSFGQGAGYTF,TGTGCCAGCAGTTTTGGTCAGGGGGCTGGCTACACCTTC
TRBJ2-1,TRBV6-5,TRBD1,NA,CASRAYDRGRGEQFF,TGTGCCAGCAGAGCCTATGACAGGGGGCGAGGTGAGCAGTTCTTC